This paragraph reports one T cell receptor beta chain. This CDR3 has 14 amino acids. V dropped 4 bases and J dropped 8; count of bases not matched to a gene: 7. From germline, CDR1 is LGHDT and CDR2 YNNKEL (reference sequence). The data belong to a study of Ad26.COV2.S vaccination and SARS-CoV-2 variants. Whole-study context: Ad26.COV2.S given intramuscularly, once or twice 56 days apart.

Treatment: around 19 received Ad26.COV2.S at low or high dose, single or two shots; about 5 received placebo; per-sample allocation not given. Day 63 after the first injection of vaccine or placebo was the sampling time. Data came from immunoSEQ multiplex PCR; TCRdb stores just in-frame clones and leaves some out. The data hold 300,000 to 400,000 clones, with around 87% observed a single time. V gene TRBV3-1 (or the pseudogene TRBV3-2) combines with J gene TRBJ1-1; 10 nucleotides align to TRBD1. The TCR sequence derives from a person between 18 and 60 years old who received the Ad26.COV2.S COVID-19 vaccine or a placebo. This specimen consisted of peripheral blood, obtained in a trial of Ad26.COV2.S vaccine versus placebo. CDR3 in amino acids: CASSPAGQGVEAFF. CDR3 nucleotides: TGTGCCAGCAGCCCGGCTGGACAGGGGGTGGAAGCTTTCTTT.